This T cell receptor (beta chain) came from a study of cytomegalovirus exposure and HLA in healthy donors. PCR employed 60 Vbeta and 13 Jbeta primers. TCRdb's copy holds only in-frame clones and misses some; the assay was immunoSEQ multiplex PCR. The sample has 85,000 to 100,000 clones, around nine tenths seen once. This clone occurred a few times. Antigen: not known. Healthy bone marrow donors formed the donor group. V lost 4 bases, J lost 7 bases, and 11 bases lay in between. Germline lookup yields CDR1 MNHNS and CDR2 SASEGT. This CDR3 region has 13 residues. Study findings and constraints: Within an earlier analysis, most TCR beta V segments proved productive either about 90% or about 30% of the time. Common viral pathogens (according to a later analysis) appeared linked to several of the most significant clusters. The authors reported that TCR beta sequences could predict HLA-A and HLA-B alleles. These predictions were accurate for most subjects in the first cohort.

Sequences were obtained from PBMCs. This sequence originates from a man aged 30-40 years in good health and CMV-seropositive. The rearrangement joins TRBV6-1 to TRBJ2-1; possibly TRBD1 for D (6 bases). CDR3 in amino acids: CASSGQVANEQFF. The CDR3 coding sequence is TGTGCCAGCAGTGGACAGGTAGCGAATGAGCAGTTCTTC.